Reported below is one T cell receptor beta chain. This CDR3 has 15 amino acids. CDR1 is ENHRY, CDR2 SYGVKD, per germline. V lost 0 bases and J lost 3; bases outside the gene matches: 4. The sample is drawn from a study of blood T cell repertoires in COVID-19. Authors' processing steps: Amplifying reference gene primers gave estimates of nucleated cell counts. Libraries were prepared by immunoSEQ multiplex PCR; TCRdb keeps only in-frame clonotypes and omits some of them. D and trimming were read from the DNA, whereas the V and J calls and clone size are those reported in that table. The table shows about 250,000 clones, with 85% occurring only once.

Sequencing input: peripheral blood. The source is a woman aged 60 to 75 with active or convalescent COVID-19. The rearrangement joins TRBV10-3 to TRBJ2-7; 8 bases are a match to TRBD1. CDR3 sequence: CAISESADRGYEQYV. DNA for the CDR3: TGTGCCATCAGTGAGTCGGCCGACAGGGGCTACGAGCAGTACGTC.